One sample yielded the 3 T cell receptor beta chains listed below, sequenced in a study of blood T cell repertoires in COVID-19. Repertoires were generated with immunoSEQ multiplex PCR, while TCRdb's copy carries only in-frame clones and drops some. The sample records about 40,000 clones, 80% to 90% being singletons. Sequencing used peripheral blood. Receptors were obtained from a woman in her sixties or seventies with acute or convalescent COVID-19.

V and J are TRBV11-3 and TRBJ1-2, with 7 bases lining up with TRBD1. The CDR3 loop spans 13 amino acids. Trimming at V came to 6 bases and at J to 8 bases, leaving 9 bases not matched to a gene. Germline V gives CDR1 SGHNT, CDR2 YENEEA. The CDR3 loop is CASSSTTGEGYTF. The CDR3 bases are TGTGCCAGCAGTTCCACCACAGGGGAAGGCTACACCTTC.

The genes are TRBV7-9 and TRBJ2-1; a possible D gene is TRBD2 (5 bases). CDR1 and CDR2 from the germline V gene are SEHNR and FQNEAQ (reference sequence). Trimming removed 5 bases at V and 7 bases at J, with 12 bases between. The length of the CDR3 is 13 residues. The CDR3 here is CASSGERRNEQFF. The CDR3 DNA is TGTGCCAGCAGCGGAGAGAGGAGGAATGAGCAGTTCTTC.

The chain carries TRBV29-1 and TRBJ2-3; 7 bases line up with TRBD2. The J segment lost 2 bases and the V segment lost 6 bases, leaving 11 bases of the junction unmatched. CDR3 length equals 15 residues. Germline V lookup: CDR1 SQVTM, CDR2 ANQGSEA. CDR3 in DNA: TGCAGCGTAGCGCGACTAGCCCAACTCACAGATACGCAGTATTTT. Translation: CSVARLAQLTDTQYF.